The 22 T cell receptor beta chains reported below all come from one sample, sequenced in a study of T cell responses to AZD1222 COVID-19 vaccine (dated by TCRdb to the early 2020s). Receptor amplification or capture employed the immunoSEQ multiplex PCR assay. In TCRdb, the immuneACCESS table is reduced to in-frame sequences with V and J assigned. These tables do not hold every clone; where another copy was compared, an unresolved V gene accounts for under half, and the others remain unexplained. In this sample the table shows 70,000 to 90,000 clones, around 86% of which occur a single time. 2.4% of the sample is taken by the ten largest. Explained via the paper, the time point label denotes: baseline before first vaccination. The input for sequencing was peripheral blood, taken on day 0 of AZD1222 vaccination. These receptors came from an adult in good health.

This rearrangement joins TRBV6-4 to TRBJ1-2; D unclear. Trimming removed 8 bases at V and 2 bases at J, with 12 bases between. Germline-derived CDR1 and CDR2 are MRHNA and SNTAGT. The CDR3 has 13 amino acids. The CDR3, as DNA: TGTGCCAGCCGAGAGGCGGGCAACTATGGCTACACCTTC. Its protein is CASREAGNYGYTF.

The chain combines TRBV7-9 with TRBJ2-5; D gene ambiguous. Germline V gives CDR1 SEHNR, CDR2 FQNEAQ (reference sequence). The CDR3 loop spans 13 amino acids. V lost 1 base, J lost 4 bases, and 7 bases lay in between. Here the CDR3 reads CASSLGILETQYF. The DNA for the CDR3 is TGTGCCAGCAGCTTAGGAATATTAGAGACCCAGTACTTC.

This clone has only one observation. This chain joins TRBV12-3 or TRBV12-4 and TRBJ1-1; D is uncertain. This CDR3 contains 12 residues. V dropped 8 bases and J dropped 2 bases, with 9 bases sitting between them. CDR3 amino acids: CASGRENTEAFF. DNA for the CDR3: TGTGCCAGCGGACGGGAAAACACTGAAGCTTTCTTT.

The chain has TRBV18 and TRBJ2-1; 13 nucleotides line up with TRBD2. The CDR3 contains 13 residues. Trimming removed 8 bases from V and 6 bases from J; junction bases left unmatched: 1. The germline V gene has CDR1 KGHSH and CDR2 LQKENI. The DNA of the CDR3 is TGTGCCAGCCGGACTAGCGGGAGCAATGAGCAGTTCTTC. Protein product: CASRTSGSNEQFF.

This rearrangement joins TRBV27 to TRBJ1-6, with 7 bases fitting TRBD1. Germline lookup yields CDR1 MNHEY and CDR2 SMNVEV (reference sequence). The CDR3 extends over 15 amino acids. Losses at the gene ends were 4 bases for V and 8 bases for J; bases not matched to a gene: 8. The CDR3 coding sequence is TGTGCCAGCAGTTCCGGACAGGAAGGAGATTCACCCCTCCACTTT. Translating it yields CASSSGQEGDSPLHF.

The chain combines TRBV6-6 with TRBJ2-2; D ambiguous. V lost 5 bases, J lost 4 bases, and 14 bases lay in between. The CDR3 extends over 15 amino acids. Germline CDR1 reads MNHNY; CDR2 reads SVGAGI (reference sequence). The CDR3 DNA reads TGTGCCAGCAGTCACCAATTGCGCGGCACCGGGGAGCTGTTTTTT. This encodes CASSHQLRGTGELFF.

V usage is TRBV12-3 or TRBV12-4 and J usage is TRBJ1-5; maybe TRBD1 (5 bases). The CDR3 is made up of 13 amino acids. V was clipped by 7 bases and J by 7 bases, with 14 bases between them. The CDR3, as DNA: TGTGCCAGCATGCTGGGGGATGGGCAGCCCCAGCATTTT. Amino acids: CASMLGDGQPQHF.

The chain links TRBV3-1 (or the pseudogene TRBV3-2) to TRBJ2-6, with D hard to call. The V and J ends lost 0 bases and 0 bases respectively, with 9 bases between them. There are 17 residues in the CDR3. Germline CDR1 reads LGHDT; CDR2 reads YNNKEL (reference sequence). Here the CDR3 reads CASSQEQLLSGANVLTF. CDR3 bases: TGTGCCAGCAGCCAAGAACAGTTACTCTCTGGGGCCAACGTCCTGACTTTC.

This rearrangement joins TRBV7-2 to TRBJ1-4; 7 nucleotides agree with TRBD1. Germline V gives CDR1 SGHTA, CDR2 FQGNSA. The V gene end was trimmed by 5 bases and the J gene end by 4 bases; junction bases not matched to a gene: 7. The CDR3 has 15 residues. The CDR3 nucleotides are TGTGCCAGCAGCAGGGGACAGTTGGGTAATGAAAAACTGTTTTTT. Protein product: CASSRGQLGNEKLFF.

The CDR3 spells CASSQERGTEAFF. The DNA for the CDR3 is TGTGCCAGCAGCCAAGAAAGGGGTACTGAAGCTTTCTTT. This chain joins TRBV3-1 (or the pseudogene TRBV3-2) and TRBJ1-1; tentatively, D is TRBD1 (5 bases). V was pared by 0 bases and J by 5 bases, with 7 bases between. This CDR3 has 13 residues. In germline, CDR1 is LGHDT, CDR2 YNNKEL (reference sequence).

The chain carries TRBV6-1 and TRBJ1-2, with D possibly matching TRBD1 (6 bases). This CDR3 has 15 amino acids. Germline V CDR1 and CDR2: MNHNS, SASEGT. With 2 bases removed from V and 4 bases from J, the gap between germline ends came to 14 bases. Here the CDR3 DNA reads TGTGCCAGCAGTGAATCTGCTCAGGGGCTCTATGGCTACACCTTC. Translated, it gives CASSESAQGLYGYTF.

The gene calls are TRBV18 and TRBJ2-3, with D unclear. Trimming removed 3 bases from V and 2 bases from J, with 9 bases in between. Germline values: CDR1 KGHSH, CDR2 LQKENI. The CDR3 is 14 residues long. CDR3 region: CASSPARYTDTQYF. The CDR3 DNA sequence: TGTGCCAGCTCACCTGCCCGATACACAGATACGCAGTATTTT.

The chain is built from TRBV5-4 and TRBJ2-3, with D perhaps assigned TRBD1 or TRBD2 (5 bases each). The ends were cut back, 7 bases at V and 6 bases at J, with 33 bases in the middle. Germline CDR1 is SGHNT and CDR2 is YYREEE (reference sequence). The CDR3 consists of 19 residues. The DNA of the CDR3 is TGTGCCAGCGCGATTTCGGCTGGGACCACCATCTCATGGTCGGATACGCAGTATTTT. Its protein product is CASAISAGTTISWSDTQYF.

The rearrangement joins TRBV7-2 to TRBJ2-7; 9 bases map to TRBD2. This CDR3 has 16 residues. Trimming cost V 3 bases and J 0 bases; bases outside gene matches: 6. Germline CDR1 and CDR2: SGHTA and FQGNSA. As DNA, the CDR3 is TGTGCCAGCAGCTTGTTTAGCGGGGGAGTCTCCTACGAGCAGTACTTC. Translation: CASSLFSGGVSYEQYF.

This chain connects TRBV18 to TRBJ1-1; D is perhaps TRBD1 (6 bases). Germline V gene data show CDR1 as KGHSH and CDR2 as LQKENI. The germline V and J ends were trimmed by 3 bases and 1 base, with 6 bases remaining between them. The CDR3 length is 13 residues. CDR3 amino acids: CASSPGQNTEAFF. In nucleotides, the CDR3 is TGTGCCAGCTCACCGGGACAGAACACTGAAGCTTTCTTT.

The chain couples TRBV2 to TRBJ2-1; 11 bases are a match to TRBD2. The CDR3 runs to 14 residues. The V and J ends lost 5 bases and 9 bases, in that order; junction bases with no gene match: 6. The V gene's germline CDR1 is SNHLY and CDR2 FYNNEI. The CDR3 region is CASSIAGGQGEQFF. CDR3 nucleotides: TGTGCCAGCAGTATAGCGGGGGGGCAGGGTGAGCAGTTCTTC.

The CDR3 loop is CASSYSGGPYEQYF. The CDR3 DNA follows: TGTGCCAGCAGTTACTCAGGGGGCCCCTACGAGCAGTACTTC. The chain links TRBV6-2 or TRBV6-3 to TRBJ2-7; 7 bases line up with TRBD1. The J segment lost 2 bases and the V segment lost 0 bases, leaving 1 base of the junction unmatched. The CDR3 runs 14 residues. Germline CDR1 reads MNHEY; CDR2 reads SVGEGT.

DNA for the CDR3: TGTGCCAGCAGCGCTACCGACAGATATGGCTACACCTTC. Translating gives CASSATDRYGYTF. The rearrangement uses TRBV9 and TRBJ1-2; a possible D gene is TRBD1 (5 bases). The V gene lost 3 bases and the J gene lost 5 bases, with 11 bases spanning the gap. This CDR3 has 13 amino acids. Germline V gene lookup returns CDR1 SGDLS and CDR2 YYNGEE. Full variable domain (missing parts from reference TRBV9 and TRBJ1-2): DSGVTQTPKHLITATGQRVTLRCSPRSGDLSVYWYQQSLDQGLQFLIQYYNGEERAKGNILERFSAQQFPDLHSELNLSSLELGDSALYFCASSATDRYGYTFGSGTRLTVV.

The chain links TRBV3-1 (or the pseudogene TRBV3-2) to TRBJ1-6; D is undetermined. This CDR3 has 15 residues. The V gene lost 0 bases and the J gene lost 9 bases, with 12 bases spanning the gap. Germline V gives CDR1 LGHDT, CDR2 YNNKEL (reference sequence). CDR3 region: CASSQESPLVSPLHF. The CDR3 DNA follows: TGTGCCAGCAGCCAAGAGTCACCACTAGTTTCACCCCTCCACTTT.

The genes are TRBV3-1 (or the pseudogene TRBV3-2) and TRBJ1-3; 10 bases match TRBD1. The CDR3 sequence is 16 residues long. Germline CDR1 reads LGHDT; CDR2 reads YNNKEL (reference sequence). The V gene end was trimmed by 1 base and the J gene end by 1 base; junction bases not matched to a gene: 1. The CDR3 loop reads CASSQGTGGSGNTIYF. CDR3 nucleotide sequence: TGTGCCAGCAGCCAAGGGACAGGGGGATCTGGAAACACCATATATTTT.

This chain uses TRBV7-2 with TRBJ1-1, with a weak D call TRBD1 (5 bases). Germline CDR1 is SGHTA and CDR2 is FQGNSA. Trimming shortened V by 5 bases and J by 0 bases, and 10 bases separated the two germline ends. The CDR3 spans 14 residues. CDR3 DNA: TGTGCCAGCAGCCTAGGGGAGATGAACACTGAAGCTTTCTTT. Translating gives CASSLGEMNTEAFF.

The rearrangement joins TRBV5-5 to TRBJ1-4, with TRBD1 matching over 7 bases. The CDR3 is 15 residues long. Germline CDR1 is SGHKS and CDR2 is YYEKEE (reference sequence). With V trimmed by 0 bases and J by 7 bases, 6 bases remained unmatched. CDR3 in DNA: TGTGCCAGCAGCTTGGAAGGGGGCTGGGGTGAAAAACTGTTTTTT. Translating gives CASSLEGGWGEKLFF.